The 9 T cell receptor beta chains listed next were all sequenced from one sample in a study of shared clonotypes between healthy human individuals. Using immunoSEQ multiplex PCR, the repertoire was profiled, and TCRdb retains in-frame clones only, with some absent. The sample shows 550,000 to 700,000 clones, about three quarters of them seen only once. The source material was memory CD4+ T cells sorted from blood. Subset of the sample: CD45RA-negative fraction. The receptors stem from a woman aged 30 to 39 in good health.

This clone has just a few counts. This chain links TRBV28 with TRBJ1-2; D possibly corresponds to TRBD1 (6 bases). Trimming took 6 bases from V and 4 from J, leaving 18 bases between them. The CDR3 extends over 15 amino acids. The germline CDR1 and CDR2 sequences are MDHEN and SYDVKM. The CDR3: CASRAGRGPVYGYTF. The CDR3 coding sequence is TGTGCCAGCAGGGCAGGCAGGGGACCCGTCTATGGCTACACCTTC.

The V and J genes are TRBV2 and TRBJ2-7; D might be TRBD1 (5 bases). The germline V gene encodes CDR1 SNHLY and CDR2 FYNNEI. CDR3 size: 12 residues. The V end lost 2 bases, the J end lost 5 bases, and 7 bases lay between the germline ends. The CDR3 sequence is CASSEQGDEQYF. The CDR3 coding sequence is TGTGCCAGCAGTGAACAGGGCGACGAGCAGTACTTC.

This clone was detected ten times or more. This chain joins TRBV5-4 and TRBJ1-1; no definite D call. Germline V gene lookup returns CDR1 SGHNT and CDR2 YYREEE (reference sequence). The CDR3 runs to 14 residues. V was shortened by 0 bases and J by 0 bases, with 6 bases between the two germline ends. CDR3 region: CASSLDSLNTEAFF. DNA of the CDR3: TGTGCCAGCAGCTTGGACAGTCTGAACACTGAAGCTTTCTTT. Full variable domain (remainder filled in from reference TRBV5-4 and TRBJ1-1): ETGVTQSPTHLIKTRGQQVTLRCSSQSGHNTVSWYQQALGQGPQFIFQYYREEENGRGNFPPRFSGLQFPNYSSELNVNALELDDSALYLCASSLDSLNTEAFFGQGTRLTVV.

This clone was recorded at least ten times. The chain recombines TRBV7-2 with TRBJ2-5; D remains ambiguous. V dropped 1 base and J dropped 5 bases, with 8 bases sitting between them. The CDR3 contains 13 residues. Germline V lookup: CDR1 SGHTA, CDR2 FQGNSA. The CDR3 coding sequence is TGTGCCAGCAGCTTAGGGGAATGGGAGACCCAGTACTTC. This encodes CASSLGEWETQYF.

The rearrangement uses TRBV5-6 and TRBJ2-7; D remains ambiguous. CDR1 and CDR2 (germline): SGHDT, YYEEEE. Deletions cut 0 bases from V and 3 bases from J, with 10 bases between. CDR3 length: 14 amino acids. CDR3 loop: CASSLGQHVYEQYF. CDR3 sequence (DNA): TGTGCCAGCAGCTTGGGCCAGCATGTCTACGAGCAGTACTTC.

The V call is TRBV7-6, the J call TRBJ2-7; TRBD1 might be the D (5 bases). The V end was cut by 2 bases, the J end by 3 bases, with 17 bases between. CDR3 size: 16 residues. The V gene's germline CDR1 is SGHVS and CDR2 FNYEAQ. As DNA, the CDR3 is TGTGCCAGCAGCTTAATATCCAGCACGACAGTCTACGAGCAGTACTTC. Protein sequence: CASSLISSTTVYEQYF.

The chain recombines TRBV29-1 with TRBJ2-7; 7 positions match TRBD1. Germline assignment: CDR1 SQVTM and CDR2 ANQGSEA. Trimming at V came to 6 bases and at J to 6 bases, leaving 20 bases not matched to a gene. This CDR3 contains 16 residues. The CDR3 region has the DNA TGCAGCGTCGGGGAAGGGGGCGGTTACCGGGACCGCGAGCAGTACTTC. It is translated as CSVGEGGGYRDREQYF.

Only a few counts were recorded for this clone. The chain's CDR3 is CASSVSTGYSNQPQHF. CDR3 DNA sequence: TGTGCCAGCAGTGTTTCTACAGGGTATAGCAATCAGCCCCAGCATTTT. The chain uses TRBV6-1 and TRBJ1-5, with D possibly being TRBD1 (6 bases). V lost 4 bases to trimming and J lost 0 bases, with 13 bases between them. CDR3 length: 16 residues. Looked up from germline, CDR1 is MNHNS and CDR2 is SASEGT.

The chain uses TRBV28 and TRBJ1-2; D gene uncertain. Between the trimmed V and J ends, which lost 4 bases and 5 bases, there was a span of 14 bases. CDR1 and CDR2 from the germline V gene are MDHEN and SYDVKM. The CDR3 loop spans 14 amino acids. CDR3 sequence reads: CASSSPRDLYGYTF. The CDR3 DNA follows: TGTGCCAGCAGTTCGCCTCGGGATTTATATGGCTACACCTTC.